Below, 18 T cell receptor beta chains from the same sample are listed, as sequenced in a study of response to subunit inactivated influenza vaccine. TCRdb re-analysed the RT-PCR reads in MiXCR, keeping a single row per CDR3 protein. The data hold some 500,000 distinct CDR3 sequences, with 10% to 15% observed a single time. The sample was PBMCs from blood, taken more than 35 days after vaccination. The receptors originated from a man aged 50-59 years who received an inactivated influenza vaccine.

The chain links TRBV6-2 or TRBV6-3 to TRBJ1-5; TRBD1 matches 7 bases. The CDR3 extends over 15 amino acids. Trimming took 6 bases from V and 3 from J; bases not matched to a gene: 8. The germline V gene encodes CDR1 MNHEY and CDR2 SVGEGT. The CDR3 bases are TGTGCCAGCAGCTCGATCGACAGGGACAATCAGCCCCAGCATTTT. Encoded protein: CASSSIDRDNQPQHF.

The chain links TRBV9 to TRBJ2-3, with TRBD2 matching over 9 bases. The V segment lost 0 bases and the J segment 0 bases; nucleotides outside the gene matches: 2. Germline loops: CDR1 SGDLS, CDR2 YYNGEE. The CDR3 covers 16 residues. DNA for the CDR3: TGTGCCAGCAGCGTAGCTGCGGGAGGGAGCACAGATACGCAGTATTTT. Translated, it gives CASSVAAGGSTDTQYF.

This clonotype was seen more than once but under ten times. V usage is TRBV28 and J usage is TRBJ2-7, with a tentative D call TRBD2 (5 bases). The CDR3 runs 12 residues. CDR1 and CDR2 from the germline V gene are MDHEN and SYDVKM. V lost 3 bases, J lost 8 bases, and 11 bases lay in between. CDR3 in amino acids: CASSFPSSQQYF. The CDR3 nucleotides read TGTGCCAGCAGTTTTCCTAGCTCTCAGCAGTACTTC.

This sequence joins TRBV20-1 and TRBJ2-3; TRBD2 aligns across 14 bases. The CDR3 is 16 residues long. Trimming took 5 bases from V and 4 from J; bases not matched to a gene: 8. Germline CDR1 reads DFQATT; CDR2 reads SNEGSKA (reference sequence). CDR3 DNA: TGCAGTGCTGAGGGGCTGGGACTAGCGGGAGCAGATACGCAGTATTTT. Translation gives CSAEGLGLAGADTQYF.

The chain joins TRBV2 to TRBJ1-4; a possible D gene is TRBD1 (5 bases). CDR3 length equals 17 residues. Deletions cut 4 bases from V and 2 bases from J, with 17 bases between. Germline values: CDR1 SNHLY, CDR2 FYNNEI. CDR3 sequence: CASSAPRASATNEKLFF. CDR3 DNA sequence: TGTGCCAGCAGTGCCCCCAGGGCGTCGGCGACTAATGAAAAACTGTTTTTT.

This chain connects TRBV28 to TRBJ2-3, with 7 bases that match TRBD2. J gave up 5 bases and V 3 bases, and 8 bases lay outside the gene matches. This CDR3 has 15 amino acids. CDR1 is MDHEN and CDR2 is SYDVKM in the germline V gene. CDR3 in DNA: TGTGCCAGCAGTTTGAGGACGGGGGGAAGAGATACGCAGTATTTT. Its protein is CASSLRTGGRDTQYF.

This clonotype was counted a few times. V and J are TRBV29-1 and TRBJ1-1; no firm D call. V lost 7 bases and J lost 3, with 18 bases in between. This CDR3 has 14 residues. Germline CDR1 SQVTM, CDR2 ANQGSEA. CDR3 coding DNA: TGCAGCGCCGCAGTCAACTCGAGGCACACTGAAGCTTTCTTT. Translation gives CSAAVNSRHTEAFF.

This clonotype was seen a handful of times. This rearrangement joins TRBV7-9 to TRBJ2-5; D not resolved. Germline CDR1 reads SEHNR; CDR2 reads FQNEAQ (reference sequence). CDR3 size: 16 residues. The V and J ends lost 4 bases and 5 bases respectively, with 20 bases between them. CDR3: CASSSTLETYYETQYF. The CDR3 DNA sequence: TGTGCCAGCAGCTCAACGCTAGAGACCTACTATGAGACCCAGTACTTC.

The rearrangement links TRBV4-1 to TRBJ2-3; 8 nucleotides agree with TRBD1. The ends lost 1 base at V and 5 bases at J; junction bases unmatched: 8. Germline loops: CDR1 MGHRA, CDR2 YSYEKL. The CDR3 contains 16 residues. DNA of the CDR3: TGCGCCAGCAGCCAAGTGAAGACAGGGGTTCAAGATACGCAGTATTTT. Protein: CASSQVKTGVQDTQYF.

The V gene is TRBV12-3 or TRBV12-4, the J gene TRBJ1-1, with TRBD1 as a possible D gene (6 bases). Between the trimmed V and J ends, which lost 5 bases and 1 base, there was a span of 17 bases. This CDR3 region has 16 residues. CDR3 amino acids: CASSGGFGGQNTEAFF. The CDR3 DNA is TGTGCCAGCAGTGGGGGGTTTGGGGGCCAGAACACTGAAGCTTTCTTT.

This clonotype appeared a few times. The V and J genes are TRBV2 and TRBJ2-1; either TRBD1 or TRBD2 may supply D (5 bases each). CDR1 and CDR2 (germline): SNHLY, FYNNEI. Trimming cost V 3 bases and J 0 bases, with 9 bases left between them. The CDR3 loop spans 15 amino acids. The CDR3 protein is CASSDWGSSYNEQFF. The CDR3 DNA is TGTGCCAGCAGTGACTGGGGGTCCTCCTACAATGAGCAGTTCTTC.

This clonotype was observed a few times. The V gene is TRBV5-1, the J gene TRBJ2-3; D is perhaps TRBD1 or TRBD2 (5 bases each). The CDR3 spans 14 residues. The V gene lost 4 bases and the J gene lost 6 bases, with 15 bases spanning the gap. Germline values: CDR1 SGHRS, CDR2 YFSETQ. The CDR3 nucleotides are TGCGCCAGCAGCCAAGAGGGGCGTAGGGATACGCAGTATTTT. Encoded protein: CASSQEGRRDTQYF.

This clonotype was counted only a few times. The CDR3 spells CASSLGAGSTEAFF. The CDR3 coding sequence is TGTGCCAGCAGCTTAGGGGCAGGATCCACTGAAGCTTTCTTT. This chain links TRBV7-2 with TRBJ1-1; D not certain. The CDR3 consists of 14 residues. CDR1 is SGHTA, CDR2 FQGNSA, per germline. The ends were cut back, 1 base at V and 4 bases at J, with 10 bases in the middle.

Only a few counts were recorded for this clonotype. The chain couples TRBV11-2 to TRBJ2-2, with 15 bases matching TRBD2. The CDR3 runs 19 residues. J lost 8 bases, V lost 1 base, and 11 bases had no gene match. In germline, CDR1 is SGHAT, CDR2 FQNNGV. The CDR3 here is CASSLVSRGLAGGLGELFF. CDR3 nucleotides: TGTGCCAGCAGCTTAGTATCCAGGGGACTAGCGGGAGGATTAGGGGAGCTGTTTTTT.

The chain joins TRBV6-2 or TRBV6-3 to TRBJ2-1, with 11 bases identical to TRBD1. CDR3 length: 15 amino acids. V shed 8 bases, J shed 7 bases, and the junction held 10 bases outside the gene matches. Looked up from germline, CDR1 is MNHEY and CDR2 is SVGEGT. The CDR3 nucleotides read TGTGCCAGCGGAACCAGGACAGGGGGCCGAAATGAGCAGTTCTTC. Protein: CASGTRTGGRNEQFF.

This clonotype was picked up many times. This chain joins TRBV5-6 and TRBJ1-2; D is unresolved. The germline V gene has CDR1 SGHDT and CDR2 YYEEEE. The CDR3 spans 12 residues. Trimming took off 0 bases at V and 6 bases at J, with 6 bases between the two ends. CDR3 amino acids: CASSLVGNGYTF. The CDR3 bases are TGTGCCAGCAGCTTGGTGGGGAATGGCTACACCTTC.

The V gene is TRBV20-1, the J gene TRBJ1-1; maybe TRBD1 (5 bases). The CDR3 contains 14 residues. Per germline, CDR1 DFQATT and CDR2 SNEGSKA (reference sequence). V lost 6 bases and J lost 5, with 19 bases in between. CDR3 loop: CSASGLMGETEAFF. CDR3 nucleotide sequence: TGCAGTGCAAGCGGGCTAATGGGGGAGACTGAAGCTTTCTTT.

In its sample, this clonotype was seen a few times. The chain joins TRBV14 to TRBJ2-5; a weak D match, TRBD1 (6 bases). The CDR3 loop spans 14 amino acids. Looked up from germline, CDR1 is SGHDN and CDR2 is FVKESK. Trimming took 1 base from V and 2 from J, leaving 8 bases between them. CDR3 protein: CASSQGTDQETQYF. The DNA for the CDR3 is TGTGCCAGCAGCCAAGGGACAGATCAAGAGACCCAGTACTTC.